Sequencing of this T cell receptor beta chain was carried out in a study of blood T cell repertoires in COVID-19. Turning to the study itself: Acute-phase and convalescent COVID-19 samples originated in the United States, Italy and Spain. T cells, B-cell-depleted T cells, or PBMCs provided the cDNA or gDNA that served as material.

V lost 5 bases, J lost 0 bases, and 9 bases lay in between. The CDR3 totals 14 residues. Germline V lookup: CDR1 SGHTA, CDR2 FQGNSA. The method was immunoSEQ multiplex PCR; TCRdb's version includes in-frame clones alone and lacks a portion of them. Counted here are about 49,000 clones, approximately 86% occurring once; the ten biggest clones make up approximately 14%. The receptor was derived from a human donor in a cohort sampled during active COVID-19. Input material: peripheral blood. The V and J genes are TRBV7-2 and TRBJ2-3; the D gene is possibly TRBD2 (5 bases). DNA of the CDR3: TGTGCCAGCAGCGACTACCTGAGCACAGATACGCAGTATTTT. It specifies CASSDYLSTDTQYF.